A single sample gave rise to the 2 T cell receptor beta chains below, sequenced in a study of blood T cell repertoires in COVID-19. This table comes from immunoSEQ multiplex PCR, and its TCRdb copy is limited to in-frame clones, with some not included. In the table there are some 83,000 clones, about two thirds of which are singletons. What was sequenced was peripheral blood. Receptor source: an elderly woman with acute or convalescent COVID-19.

Turning to this clone: The junction differs from germline at one of its ends, possibly a read error. V gene TRBV9 combines with J gene TRBJ2-2, with TRBD2 identical over 9 bases. The CDR3 is 17 residues long. Germline assignment: CDR1 SGDLS and CDR2 YYNGEE. The CDR3 is CASRVVAGGPSSGELFF. CDR3 coding DNA: TGTGCCAGCCGCGTCGTGGCGGGGGGGCCGTCATCCGGGGAGCTGTTTTTT.

This clone occurred once. The chain links TRBV3-1 (or the pseudogene TRBV3-2) to TRBJ1-2; 8 bases match TRBD1. With V trimmed by 5 bases and J by 4 bases, 9 bases remained unmatched. The CDR3 length is 15 residues. Germline CDR1 LGHDT, CDR2 YNNKEL (reference sequence). CDR3 DNA: TGTGCCAGCAGCACCCGACAGGGGTTCCTCTATGGCTACACCTTC. Translated, it gives CASSTRQGFLYGYTF.